This TCR beta chain comes out of a study of beta chain features in type 1 diabetes. It was one heparinised blood draw, averaging about 120 mL, that each donor gave. Expressed TCRB transcripts were sequenced because the entire RNA isolate underwent reverse transcription. Some clones are missing from TCRdb's copy, which holds only in-frame ones; the method was immunoSEQ multiplex PCR. In the table there are 900,000 or so clones, roughly 16% of which are singletons. Germline CDR1 MDHEN, CDR2 SYDVKM. The length of the CDR3 is 14 residues. V was trimmed by 5 bases and J by 0 bases, leaving 10 bases between them. This clone was observed a few times.

The TCR sequence derives from a woman aged 18-29 years in good health. The sample consisted of naive CD4+ T cells from blood. The J gene is TRBJ1-2, the V gene TRBV28; D not resolved. The CDR3 loop is CASSPRTSNYGYTF. The DNA for the CDR3 is TGTGCCAGCAGTCCGCGGACCTCTAACTATGGCTACACCTTC.